Shown below are 6 T cell receptor beta chains from a single sample sequenced in a study of cytomegalovirus exposure and HLA in healthy donors (dated by TCRdb to about 2017). The library was made by the immunoSEQ multiplex PCR assay. A mixture of 60 forward primers for TCR Vbeta segments and 13 reverse primers for TCR Jbeta segments was used in the multiplex PCR. TCRdb retrieved this table from immuneACCESS and kept in-frame rearrangements only. Not all clones are present; in checked studies, unresolved V genes account for under half, and no reason is known for the remainder. In all, the sample holds about 160,000 clones, and 60% to 80% of those were seen once. The ten biggest clones cover about 0.93% of the sample. The sample was PBMCs. The receptors were sampled from a woman in her forties or fifties in good health and CMV-seropositive.

The V and J genes are TRBV7-2 and TRBJ2-3; 9 bases map to TRBD2. CDR1 and CDR2 (germline): SGHTA, FQGNSA. With 2 bases clipped from V and 2 bases from J, the junction kept 14 bases outside the gene matches. The CDR3 spans 19 residues. CDR3 coding DNA: TGTGCCAGCAGCTTACTCGGTGGGGTTAGCGGGAGCTACACAGATACGCAGTATTTT. It is translated as CASSLLGGVSGSYTDTQYF.

The V and J genes are TRBV5-4 and TRBJ1-1; TRBD1 aligns across 9 bases. This CDR3 is 15 amino acids long. Germline V lookup: CDR1 SGHNT, CDR2 YYREEE (reference sequence). The V segment lost 4 bases and the J segment 2 bases; nucleotides outside the gene matches: 6. CDR3 sequence: CASSPGTGSNTEAFF. The CDR3 coding sequence is TGTGCCAGCAGCCCCGGGACAGGGTCTAACACTGAAGCTTTCTTT. Together with reference TRBV5-4 and TRBJ1-1, the CDR3 gives the full variable domain: ETGVTQSPTHLIKTRGQQVTLRCSSQSGHNTVSWYQQALGQGPQFIFQYYREEENGRGNFPPRFSGLQFPNYSSELNVNALELDDSALYLCASSPGTGSNTEAFFGQGTRLTVV.

This sequence joins TRBV4-1 and TRBJ2-3; unclear D gene. The CDR3 is 15 residues long. CDR1 MGHRA and CDR2 YSYEKL come from the germline V gene. V lost 0 bases, J lost 2 bases, and 9 bases lay in between. Here the CDR3 reads CASSQDSGLTDTQYF. For the CDR3, the DNA is TGCGCCAGCAGCCAAGATTCAGGCCTCACAGATACGCAGTATTTT.

This chain joins TRBV7-8 and TRBJ2-6, with D possibly TRBD1 on 6 matching bases. The CDR3 contains 15 residues. Germline values: CDR1 SGHVS, CDR2 FQNEAQ. V was shortened by 2 bases and J by 1 base, with 6 bases between the two germline ends. The CDR3 region is CASSLTGSGANVLTF. The CDR3 nucleotides read TGTGCCAGCAGCTTAACAGGGTCTGGGGCCAACGTCCTGACTTTC.

V is TRBV7-2 and J is TRBJ2-5; 9 nucleotides agree with TRBD1. The V gene end was trimmed by 5 bases and the J gene end by 3 bases; junction bases not matched to a gene: 7. CDR1 is SGHTA and CDR2 is FQGNSA in the germline V gene. The CDR3 has 15 amino acids. DNA for the CDR3: TGTGCCAGCAGCGTAGGGACAGGGAGGAAAGAGACCCAGTACTTC. Translating it yields CASSVGTGRKETQYF.

The chain joins TRBV30 to TRBJ2-7; TRBD1 matches 8 bases. The CDR3 length is 14 residues. The V and J ends lost 3 bases and 4 bases, in that order; junction bases with no gene match: 8. Germline lookup yields CDR1 GTSNPN and CDR2 SVGIG (reference sequence). CDR3 in amino acids: CAWRPAGGIYEQYF. The CDR3 coding sequence is TGTGCCTGGAGGCCGGCAGGGGGCATTTACGAGCAGTACTTC.